These 32 T cell receptor beta chains share one sample of origin, sequenced in a study of blood T cell repertoires in COVID-19. Using immunoSEQ multiplex PCR, the repertoire was profiled, and TCRdb retains in-frame clones only, with some absent. This sample yields about 200,000 clones, of which approximately 90% are seen a single time; around 23% belongs to the top ten. Sequenced input: PBMCs or T cells enriched from blood (not recorded which). The receptor set was obtained from a middle-aged woman in a cohort exposed to, infected with or recovered from COVID-19 (not recorded which).

This clone was observed a few times. The V gene is TRBV4-2, the J gene TRBJ2-5; TRBD2 matches at 13 bases. The CDR3 is 16 residues long. J was trimmed by 2 bases and V by 4 bases; bases with no gene match: 4. Germline V gene sequence: CDR1 LGHNA, CDR2 YNFKEQ. This chain's CDR3 is CASSLGTSGAQETQYF. CDR3 nucleotide sequence: TGTGCCAGCAGCCTCGGGACTAGCGGGGCGCAAGAGACCCAGTACTTC.

The V call is TRBV5-1, the J call TRBJ2-7, with a possible D match to TRBD2 (5 bases). This CDR3 contains 16 residues. Germline V gives CDR1 SGHRS, CDR2 YFSETQ. Trimming took 0 bases from V and 3 from J, leaving 16 bases between them. CDR3 nucleotides: TGCGCCAGCAGCTTGGAGAGCCCGAAGACTATCTACGAGCAGTACTTC. It specifies CASSLESPKTIYEQYF.

The V gene is TRBV7-9, the J gene TRBJ1-1, with a weak D call TRBD1 (6 bases). The germline CDR1 and CDR2 sequences are SEHNR and FQNEAQ (reference sequence). The CDR3 extends over 15 amino acids. With 7 bases removed from V and 3 bases from J, the gap between germline ends came to 18 bases. The CDR3 coding sequence is TGTGCCAGCACGTGGGGGGGCTCGCGAGACACTGAAGCTTTCTTT. This codes for CASTWGGSRDTEAFF.

The genes are TRBV9 and TRBJ2-3; possible D gene TRBD1, 6 bases. From germline, CDR1 is SGDLS and CDR2 YYNGEE. Trimming removed 4 bases from V and 4 bases from J, with 16 bases in between. This CDR3 has 15 residues. This CDR3 is CASSNGVAGADTQYF. The CDR3 nucleotides read TGTGCCAGCAGCAACGGGGTAGCAGGGGCAGATACGCAGTATTTT. Together with reference TRBV9 and TRBJ2-3, the CDR3 gives the full variable domain: DSGVTQTPKHLITATGQRVTLRCSPRSGDLSVYWYQQSLDQGLQFLIQYYNGEERAKGNILERFSAQQFPDLHSELNLSSLELGDSALYFCASSNGVAGADTQYFGPGTRLTVL.

The chain carries TRBV10-2 and TRBJ2-1, with 16 bases aligning to TRBD2. V shed 7 bases and J 3 bases; nucleotides not matched to a gene: 15. This CDR3 is built from 20 residues. Germline CDR1 and CDR2: WSHSY and SAAADI. CDR3 nucleotide sequence: TGCGCCAGCACCTCCGGAGGGACTAGCGGGAGGGGGGGTGTCTACAATGAGCAGTTCTTC. It translates to CASTSGGTSGRGGVYNEQFF.

The gene calls are TRBV7-9 and TRBJ2-1, with D possibly matching TRBD1 (6 bases). V was trimmed by 2 bases and J by 9 bases, leaving 11 bases between them. Per the germline V gene, CDR1 is SEHNR and CDR2 is FQNEAQ (reference sequence). The CDR3 is 13 amino acids. The CDR3 spells CASSLTGYPEQFF. The CDR3 DNA is TGTGCCAGCAGCTTAACAGGGTATCCTGAGCAGTTCTTC.

The chain couples TRBV28 to TRBJ2-7; TRBD1 agrees at 8 bases. The V and J ends lost 6 bases and 3 bases, in that order; junction bases with no gene match: 7. There are 14 residues in the CDR3. The germline CDR1 and CDR2 sequences are MDHEN and SYDVKM. The chain's CDR3 is CASSATGGDYEQYF. CDR3 coding DNA: TGTGCCAGCAGCGCTACAGGGGGTGACTACGAGCAGTACTTC.

The chain employs TRBV5-4 and TRBJ2-3; unclear D gene. The V end lost 1 base, the J end lost 2 bases, and 11 bases lay between the germline ends. The germline V gene has CDR1 SGHNT and CDR2 YYREEE (reference sequence). This CDR3 has 15 amino acids. The CDR3: CASSLREASTDTQYF. For the CDR3, the DNA is TGTGCCAGCAGCTTGAGAGAAGCATCCACAGATACGCAGTATTTT.

This clone was detected only a few times. This sequence joins TRBV27 and TRBJ1-2; a weak D match, TRBD1 (6 bases). This CDR3 spans 15 amino acids. V lost 2 bases and J 2 bases, leaving 12 bases between the germline ends. Germline CDR1 and CDR2: MNHEY and SMNVEV (reference sequence). The CDR3 coding sequence is TGTGCCAGCAGTTTAATACGGGGGGCGAACTATGGCTACACCTTC. Translating it yields CASSLIRGANYGYTF.

V is TRBV7-9 and J is TRBJ2-3; weak D call: TRBD2 (5 bases). The CDR3 covers 16 residues. Trimming removed 7 bases at V and 3 bases at J, with 20 bases between. Germline values: CDR1 SEHNR, CDR2 FQNEAQ (reference sequence). Here the CDR3 reads CASTQSGPPYTDTQYF. The CDR3 region has the DNA TGTGCCAGCACCCAGAGCGGCCCCCCTTATACAGATACGCAGTATTTT.

The chain couples TRBV11-2 to TRBJ2-1; 7 positions match TRBD1. There are 13 residues in the CDR3. Germline assignment: CDR1 SGHAT and CDR2 FQNNGV. The J segment lost 7 bases and the V segment lost 5 bases, leaving 5 bases of the junction unmatched. For the CDR3, the DNA is TGTGCCAGCAGCGAGGGACAGATGAATGAGCAGTTCTTC. Translated: CASSEGQMNEQFF.

V usage is TRBV5-1 and J usage is TRBJ2-1; 7 bases map to TRBD1. Germline V gene data show CDR1 as SGHRS and CDR2 as YFSETQ. CDR3 size: 14 residues. Trimming cost V 0 bases and J 5 bases; bases outside gene matches: 2. CDR3 coding DNA: TGCGCCAGCAGCTTGGGACAGGGAAACAATGAGCAGTTCTTC. Translation gives CASSLGQGNNEQFF.

The V gene is TRBV7-8, the J gene TRBJ2-5; a possible D gene is TRBD1 (8 bases). Trimming took 5 bases from V and 1 from J, leaving 20 bases between them. CDR1 SGHVS and CDR2 FQNEAQ come from the germline V gene. CDR3 length: 17 amino acids. As DNA, the CDR3 is TGTGCCAGCAGCCAGCCGACAGGGGAGGGCTTCCAAGAGACCCAGTACTTC. Amino acids: CASSQPTGEGFQETQYF.

The chain recombines TRBV4-3 with TRBJ2-1; D might be TRBD2 (5 bases). Trimming shortened V by 4 bases and J by 0 bases, and 10 bases separated the two germline ends. This CDR3 is built from 15 residues. Germline V CDR1 and CDR2: LGHNA, YSLEER. The CDR3 DNA follows: TGCGCCAGCAGCCTTGGACTTGCCTCCTACAATGAGCAGTTCTTC. Encoded protein: CASSLGLASYNEQFF.

This clone appeared a few times. The chain has TRBV28 and TRBJ1-2; no clear D. CDR1 and CDR2 from the germline V gene are MDHEN and SYDVKM. The CDR3 consists of 16 residues. Trimming shortened V by 3 bases and J by 4 bases, and 18 bases separated the two germline ends. The CDR3 is CASSFSQSRHSYGYTF. The CDR3 region has the DNA TGTGCCAGCAGTTTCTCCCAAAGCAGGCACTCCTATGGCTACACCTTC.

The chain employs TRBV13 and TRBJ2-1; 10 bases align to TRBD2. This CDR3 has 18 amino acids. Germline V gene data show CDR1 as PRHDT and CDR2 as FYEKMQ (reference sequence). Unmatched junction bases numbered 10, after V lost 5 bases and J lost 0 bases. CDR3 DNA: TGTGCCAGCAGCCCGCGGACTAGCGGAGAATTCTCCTACAATGAGCAGTTCTTC. This gives the protein CASSPRTSGEFSYNEQFF.

The V call is TRBV16, the J call TRBJ1-1; D not certain. V lost 4 bases, J lost 4 bases, and 19 bases lay in between. CDR3 size: 16 residues. Germline V gives CDR1 KGHSY, CDR2 FQNENV. The CDR3 DNA reads as TGTGCCAGCAGCCGATCCTTGGTAGGATCGGGCACTGAAGCTTTCTTT. Translating it yields CASSRSLVGSGTEAFF. Filled out from reference TRBV16 and TRBJ1-1, the complete variable domain reads GEEVAQTPKHLVRGEGQKAKLYCAPIKGHSYVFWYQQVLKNEFKFLISFQNENVFDETGMPKERFSAKCLPNSPCSLEIQATKLEDSAVYFCASSRSLVGSGTEAFFGQGTRLTVV.

V and J are TRBV4-1 and TRBJ1-2; D remains ambiguous. Germline values: CDR1 MGHRA, CDR2 YSYEKL. The CDR3 is made up of 14 amino acids. V was trimmed by 1 base and J by 1 base, leaving 7 bases between them. The CDR3 DNA is TGCGCCAGCAGCCAAGTTTTCAATAACTATGGCTACACCTTC. Protein: CASSQVFNNYGYTF.

This chain uses TRBV5-1 with TRBJ2-5; maybe TRBD1 (6 bases). Germline V gene sequence: CDR1 SGHRS, CDR2 YFSETQ. The length of the CDR3 is 14 residues. V lost 4 bases, J lost 5 bases, and 15 bases lay in between. For the CDR3, the DNA is TGCGCCAGCAGCCCGCGGCAGGGGATGGAGACCCAGTACTTC. Protein sequence: CASSPRQGMETQYF.

The CDR3 protein is CASSDRDRGGNQPQHF. The CDR3 bases are TGCGCCAGCAGTGACCGGGACAGGGGAGGGAATCAGCCCCAGCATTTT. The chain links TRBV10-2 to TRBJ1-5; TRBD1 matches 10 bases. Germline loops: CDR1 WSHSY, CDR2 SAAADI. This CDR3 is 16 amino acids long. Unmatched junction bases numbered 6, after V lost 3 bases and J lost 4 bases.

The chain joins TRBV10-3 to TRBJ2-5, with 9 bases lining up with TRBD2. After removal of 10 bases from V and 2 bases from J, the junction contained 5 bases not matched to a gene. Germline-derived CDR1 and CDR2 are ENHRY and SYGVKD. The CDR3 contains 13 residues. CDR3 nucleotides: TGTGCCACCGCTAGCGGGATTCAAGAGACCCAGTACTTC. It translates to CATASGIQETQYF.

Only one count was recorded for this clone. The V and J genes are TRBV9 and TRBJ2-3; possibly TRBD2 for D (5 bases). The CDR3 length is 15 residues. The V gene's germline CDR1 is SGDLS and CDR2 YYNGEE. Deletions cut 4 bases from V and 3 bases from J, with 15 bases between. In DNA, the CDR3 is TGTGCCAGCAGCTTCGGACTCGGCCCTACAGATACGCAGTATTTT. This encodes CASSFGLGPTDTQYF.

This clone appeared a single time. This chain connects TRBV29-1 to TRBJ2-3, with 10 nucleotides matching TRBD2. V trimming: 1 base; J trimming: 4 bases; junction bases outside the gene matches: 5. CDR1 SQVTM and CDR2 ANQGSEA come from the germline V gene. The CDR3 extends over 15 amino acids. CDR3 coding DNA: TGCAGCGTTGAAGTGGTAGCGGGGGGCGCAGATACGCAGTATTTT. Its translation: CSVEVVAGGADTQYF.

This clone has only one observation. V usage is TRBV10-2 and J usage is TRBJ2-5; a possible D gene is TRBD2 (7 bases). CDR1 and CDR2 (germline): WSHSY, SAAADI. V gave up 8 bases and J gave up 4 bases, with 20 bases separating them. This CDR3 spans 15 amino acids. The CDR3 sequence: CASVGGRPSGETQYF. The CDR3 DNA sequence: TGCGCCAGCGTGGGGGGGCGGCCTTCGGGAGAGACCCAGTACTTC.

The chain recombines TRBV6-5 with TRBJ2-3; the D is unclear. Trimming cost V 2 bases and J 11 bases, with 8 bases left between them. Per germline, CDR1 MNHEY and CDR2 SVGAGI. This CDR3 is 11 amino acids long. Here the CDR3 DNA reads TGTGCCAGCAGTTACGATTACAGGCAGTATTTT. As protein: CASSYDYRQYF.

Regarding this clone: One end of the junction is discordant with germline, which a read error may explain. The chain couples TRBV5-6 to TRBJ1-2, with TRBD1 identical over 9 bases. The CDR3 has 14 residues. Germline CDR1 SGHDT, CDR2 YYEEEE. CDR3 amino acids: CASSLNRGDRDAKF. The CDR3, as DNA: TGTGCCAGCAGCTTGAATAGAGGGGACAGGGATGCTAAATTC.

This chain connects TRBV20-1 to TRBJ1-2; D remains unclear. Per germline, CDR1 DFQATT and CDR2 SNEGSKA (reference sequence). The CDR3 is made up of 10 amino acids. V lost 3 bases, J lost 6 bases, and 5 bases lay in between. Written as DNA, the CDR3 is TGCAGTGCTAGCGACAATGGCTACACCTTC. Amino acid sequence: CSASDNGYTF.

This chain joins TRBV19 and TRBJ2-1; D is undetermined. Trimming took 3 bases from V and 6 from J, leaving 12 bases between them. The germline gives CDR1 LNHDA, CDR2 SQIVND (reference sequence). The CDR3 length is 14 residues. CDR3 DNA: TGTGCCAGTAGTATTACTCCCTCGGTCAATGAGCAGTTCTTC. Translated, it gives CASSITPSVNEQFF.

The gene calls are TRBV12-5 and TRBJ1-5; 7 nucleotides line up with TRBD1. The V gene's germline CDR1 is LGHNT and CDR2 FRNRAP. CDR3 size: 16 residues. V was pared by 5 bases and J by 2 bases, with 9 bases of the junction left unmatched. Here the CDR3 reads CASGPPGGGGNQPQHF. The DNA of the CDR3 is TGTGCTAGTGGTCCGCCGGGAGGGGGCGGCAATCAGCCCCAGCATTTT.

Points on this clone: The junction shows a germline mismatch at one end, possibly a read error. V and J are TRBV9 and TRBJ1-2; weak D call: TRBD1 (6 bases). This CDR3 has 12 amino acids. Germline CDR1 and CDR2: SGDLS and YYNGEE. The CDR3 spells CASSVGQTDPFF. CDR3 nucleotides: TGTGCCAGCAGCGTCGGACAGACCGATCCTTTCTTC. Using reference TRBV9 and TRBJ1-2 for the parts outside the CDR3, the full variable domain is DSGVTQTPKHLITATGQRVTLRCSPRSGDLSVYWYQQSLDQGLQFLIQYYNGEERAKGNILERFSAQQFPDLHSELNLSSLELGDSALYFCASSVGQTDPFFGSGTRLTVV.

The chain recombines TRBV9 with TRBJ2-1; 8 bases fit TRBD2. The trim removed 1 base at V and 9 bases at J, leaving 9 bases unmatched. The CDR3 runs to 15 residues. CDR1 SGDLS and CDR2 YYNGEE come from the germline V gene. The CDR3 DNA reads as TGTGCCAGCAGCGTAAGCGGGAGTGCAGTTGGTGAGCAGTTCTTC. Protein sequence: CASSVSGSAVGEQFF. Full variable domain (outside the CDR3, taken from reference TRBV9 and TRBJ2-1): DSGVTQTPKHLITATGQRVTLRCSPRSGDLSVYWYQQSLDQGLQFLIQYYNGEERAKGNILERFSAQQFPDLHSELNLSSLELGDSALYFCASSVSGSAVGEQFFGPGTRLTVL.

The V call is TRBV6-2 or TRBV6-3, the J call TRBJ2-1; the D gene is possibly TRBD2 (5 bases). The CDR3 consists of 15 residues. V shed 5 bases and J shed 7 bases, with 18 bases lying between them. The germline V gene encodes CDR1 MNHEY and CDR2 SVGEGT. DNA for the CDR3: TGTGCCAGCAGTCTCTCCGGAACGGGGAATAATGAGCAGTTCTTC. Residues: CASSLSGTGNNEQFF.